This T cell receptor (beta chain) was profiled in a study of cytomegalovirus exposure and HLA in healthy donors. Study as a whole: The roughly 670 first-cohort repertoires shared a platform with the roughly 110 validation repertoires, as reported in a later analysis.

The approximately 130-subject validation cohort, separate from the approximately 670-subject first cohort, included the donors. The count of this clone is one. Libraries were prepared by immunoSEQ multiplex PCR; TCRdb keeps only in-frame clonotypes and omits some of them. This sample has 110,000 to 150,000 clones; about 86% occur once, and the top ten carry roughly 7.7%. Germline V gene lookup returns CDR1 SGHRS and CDR2 YFSETQ. The CDR3 sequence is 15 residues long. V was pared by 0 bases and J by 4 bases, with 4 bases of the junction left unmatched. Input material: PBMCs. The source is a woman under 30 in good health and CMV-seropositive. The rearrangement joins TRBV5-1 to TRBJ2-1, with 7 bases aligning to TRBD2. The CDR3 DNA sequence: TGCGCCAGCAGCTTGGTCAGCGGGGTGTACAATGAGCAGTTCTTC. Translated: CASSLVSGVYNEQFF.